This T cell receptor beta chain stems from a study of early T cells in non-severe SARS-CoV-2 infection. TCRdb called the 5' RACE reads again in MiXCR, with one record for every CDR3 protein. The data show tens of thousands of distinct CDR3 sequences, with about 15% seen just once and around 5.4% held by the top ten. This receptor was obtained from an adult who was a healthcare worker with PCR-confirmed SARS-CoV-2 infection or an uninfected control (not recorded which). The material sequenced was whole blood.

CDR3 in DNA: TGTGCCAGTAGTACACGACTAGCGGGAAGTGCCGGGGAGCTGTTTTTT. Amino acids: CASSTRLAGSAGELFF. The chain is built from TRBV19 and TRBJ2-2; 11 nucleotides match TRBD2. The CDR3 has 16 residues. V trimming: 4 bases; J trimming: 6 bases; junction bases outside the gene matches: 7. Germline loops: CDR1 LNHDA, CDR2 SQIVND (reference sequence). Using reference TRBV19 and TRBJ2-2 for the parts outside the CDR3, the full variable domain is DGGITQSPKYLFRKEGQNVTLSCEQNLNHDAMYWYRQDPGQGLRLIYYSQIVNDFQKGDIAEGYSVSREKKESFPLTVTSAQKNPTAFYLCASSTRLAGSAGELFFGEGSRLTVL.